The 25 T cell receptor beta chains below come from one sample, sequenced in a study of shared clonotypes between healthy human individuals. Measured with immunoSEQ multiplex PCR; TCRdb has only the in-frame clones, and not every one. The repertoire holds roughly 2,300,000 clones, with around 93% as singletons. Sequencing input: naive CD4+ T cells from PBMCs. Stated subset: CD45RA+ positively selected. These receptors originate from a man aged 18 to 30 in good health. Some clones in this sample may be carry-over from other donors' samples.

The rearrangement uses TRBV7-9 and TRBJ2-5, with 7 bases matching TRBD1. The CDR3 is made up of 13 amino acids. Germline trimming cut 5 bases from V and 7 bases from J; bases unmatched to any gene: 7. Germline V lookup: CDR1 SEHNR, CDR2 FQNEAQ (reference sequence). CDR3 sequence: CASSPGTEWTQYF. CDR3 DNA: TGTGCCAGCAGCCCCGGGACAGAGTGGACCCAGTACTTC.

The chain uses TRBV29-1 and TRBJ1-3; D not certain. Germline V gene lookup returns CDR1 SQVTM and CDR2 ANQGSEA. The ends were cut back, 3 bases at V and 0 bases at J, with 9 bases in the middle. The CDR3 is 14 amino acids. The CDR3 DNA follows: TGCAGCGTTGAGGAGGTCATCTCTGGAAACACCATATATTTT. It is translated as CSVEEVISGNTIYF.

CDR3 bases: TGTGCCAGCAGCTCCAGGAGGGGTGAAGGGGAAAAACTGTTTTTT. Translating gives CASSSRRGEGEKLFF. The chain recombines TRBV6-5 with TRBJ1-4; D is perhaps TRBD1 (5 bases). The germline V and J ends were trimmed by 6 bases and 8 bases, with 19 bases remaining between them. The CDR3 sequence is 15 residues long. Looked up from germline, CDR1 is MNHEY and CDR2 is SVGAGI.

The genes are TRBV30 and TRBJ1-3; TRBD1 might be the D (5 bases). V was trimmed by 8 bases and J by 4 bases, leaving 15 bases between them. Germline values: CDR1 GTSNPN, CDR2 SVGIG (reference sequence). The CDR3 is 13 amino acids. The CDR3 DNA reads TGTGCCAGAGACAGAGGGGTAGGAAACACCATATATTTT. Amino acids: CARDRGVGNTIYF.

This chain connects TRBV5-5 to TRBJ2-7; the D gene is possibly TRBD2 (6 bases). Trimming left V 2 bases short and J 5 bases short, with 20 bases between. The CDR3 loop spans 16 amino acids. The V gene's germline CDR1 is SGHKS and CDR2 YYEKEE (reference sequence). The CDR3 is CASSLAGTGEWDEQYF. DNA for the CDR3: TGTGCCAGCAGCTTAGCCGGGACGGGGGAATGGGACGAGCAGTACTTC.

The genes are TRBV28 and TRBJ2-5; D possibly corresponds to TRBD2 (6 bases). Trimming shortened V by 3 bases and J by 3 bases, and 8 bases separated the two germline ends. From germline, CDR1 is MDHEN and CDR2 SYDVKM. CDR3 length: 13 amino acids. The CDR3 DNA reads TGTGCCAGCAGTTTCATAGCGGAAGAGACCCAGTACTTC. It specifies CASSFIAEETQYF. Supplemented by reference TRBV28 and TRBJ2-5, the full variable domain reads DVKVTQSSRYLVKRTGEKVFLECVQDMDHENMFWYRQDPGLGLRLIYFSYDVKMKEKGDIPEGYSVSREKKERFSLILESASTNQTSMYLCASSFIAEETQYFGPGTRLLVL.

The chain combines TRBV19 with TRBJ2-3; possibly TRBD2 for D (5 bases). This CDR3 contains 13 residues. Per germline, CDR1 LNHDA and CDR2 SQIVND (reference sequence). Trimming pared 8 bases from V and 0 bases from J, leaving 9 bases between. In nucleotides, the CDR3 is TGTGCCAGTCAACCGGGGAGCACAGATACGCAGTATTTT. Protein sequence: CASQPGSTDTQYF. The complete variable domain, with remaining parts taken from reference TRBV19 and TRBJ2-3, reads DGGITQSPKYLFRKEGQNVTLSCEQNLNHDAMYWYRQDPGQGLRLIYYSQIVNDFQKGDIAEGYSVSREKKESFPLTVTSAQKNPTAFYLCASQPGSTDTQYFGPGTRLTVL.

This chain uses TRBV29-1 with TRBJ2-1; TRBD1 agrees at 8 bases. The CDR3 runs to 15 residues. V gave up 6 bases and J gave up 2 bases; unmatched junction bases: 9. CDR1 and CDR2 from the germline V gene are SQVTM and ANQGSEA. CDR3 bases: TGCAGCGTAGACCGACAGGGGCAGGCCTACAATGAGCAGTTCTTC. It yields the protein CSVDRQGQAYNEQFF.

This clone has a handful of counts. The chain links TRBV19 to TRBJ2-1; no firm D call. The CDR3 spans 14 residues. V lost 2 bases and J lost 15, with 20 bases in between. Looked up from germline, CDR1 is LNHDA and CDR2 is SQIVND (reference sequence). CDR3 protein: CASSIRFRTRVLFF. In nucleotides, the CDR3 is TGTGCCAGTAGTATAAGGTTCCGTACTCGGGTGTTGTTCTTC.

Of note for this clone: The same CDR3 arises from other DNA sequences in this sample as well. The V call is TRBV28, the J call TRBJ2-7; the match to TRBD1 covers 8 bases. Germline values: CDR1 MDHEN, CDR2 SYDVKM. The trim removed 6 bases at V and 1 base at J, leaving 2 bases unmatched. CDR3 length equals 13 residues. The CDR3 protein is CASSRDRSYEQYF. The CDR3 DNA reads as TGTGCCAGCAGCCGGGACAGGTCCTACGAGCAGTACTTC.

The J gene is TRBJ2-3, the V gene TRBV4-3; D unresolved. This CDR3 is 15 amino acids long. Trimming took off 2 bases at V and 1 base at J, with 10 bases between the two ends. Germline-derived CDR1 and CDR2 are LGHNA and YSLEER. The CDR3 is CASSQYQLGTDTQYF. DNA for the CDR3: TGCGCCAGCAGCCAATATCAGCTTGGCACAGATACGCAGTATTTT.

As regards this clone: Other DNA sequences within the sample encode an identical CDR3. The CDR3 loop reads CASSSGTEAFF. CDR3 nucleotide sequence: TGTGCCAGCAGCTCCGGGACAGAAGCTTTCTTT. This chain links TRBV7-3 with TRBJ1-1; maybe TRBD1 (6 bases). V was shortened by 4 bases and J by 8 bases, with 8 bases between the two germline ends. Germline V gene sequence: CDR1 SGHTA, CDR2 FQGTGA. The CDR3 is 11 residues long.

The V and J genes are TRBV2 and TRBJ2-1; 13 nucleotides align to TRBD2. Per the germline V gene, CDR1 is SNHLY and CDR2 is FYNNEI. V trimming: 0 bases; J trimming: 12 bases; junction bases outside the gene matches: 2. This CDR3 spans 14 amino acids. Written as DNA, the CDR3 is TGTGCCAGCAGTGAAGCCGGACTAGCGGGAGCGCAGTTCTTC. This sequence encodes CASSEAGLAGAQFF.

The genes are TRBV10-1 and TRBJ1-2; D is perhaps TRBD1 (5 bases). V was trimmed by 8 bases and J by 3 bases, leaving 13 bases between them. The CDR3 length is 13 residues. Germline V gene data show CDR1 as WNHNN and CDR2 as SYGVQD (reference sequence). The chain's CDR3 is CASRGSVDYGYTF. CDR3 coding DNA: TGCGCCAGCCGGGGCTCCGTGGACTATGGCTACACCTTC.

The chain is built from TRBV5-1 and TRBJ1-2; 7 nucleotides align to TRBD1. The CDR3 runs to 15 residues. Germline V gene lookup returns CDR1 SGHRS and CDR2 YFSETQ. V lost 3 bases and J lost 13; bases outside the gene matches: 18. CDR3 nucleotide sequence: TGCGCCAGCAGCTCTACGGGACAGCGGGCCGCCGGCCCCACCTTC. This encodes CASSSTGQRAAGPTF. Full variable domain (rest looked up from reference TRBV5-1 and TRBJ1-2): KAGVTQTPRYLIKTRGQQVTLSCSPISGHRSVSWYQQTPGQGLQFLFEYFSETQRNKGNFPGRFSGRQFSNSRSEMNVSTLELGDSALYLCASSSTGQRAAGPTFGSGTRLTVV.

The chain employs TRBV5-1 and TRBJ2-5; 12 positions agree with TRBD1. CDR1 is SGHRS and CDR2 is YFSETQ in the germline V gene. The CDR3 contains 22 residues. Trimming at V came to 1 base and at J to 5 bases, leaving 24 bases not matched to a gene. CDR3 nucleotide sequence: TGCGCCAGCAGCTTGAATTTTCTCCCCGGGTCCGGGACAGGGGGCTGGTCGGAGACCCAGTACTTC. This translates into CASSLNFLPGSGTGGWSETQYF. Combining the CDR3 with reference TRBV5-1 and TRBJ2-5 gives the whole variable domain KAGVTQTPRYLIKTRGQQVTLSCSPISGHRSVSWYQQTPGQGLQFLFEYFSETQRNKGNFPGRFSGRQFSNSRSEMNVSTLELGDSALYLCASSLNFLPGSGTGGWSETQYFGPGTRLLVL.

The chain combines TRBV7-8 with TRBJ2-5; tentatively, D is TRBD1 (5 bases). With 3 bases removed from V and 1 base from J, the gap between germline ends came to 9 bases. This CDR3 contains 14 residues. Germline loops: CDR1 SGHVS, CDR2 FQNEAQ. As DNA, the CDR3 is TGTGCCAGCAGCTTTCGACAGAGCCAAGAGACCCAGTACTTC. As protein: CASSFRQSQETQYF.

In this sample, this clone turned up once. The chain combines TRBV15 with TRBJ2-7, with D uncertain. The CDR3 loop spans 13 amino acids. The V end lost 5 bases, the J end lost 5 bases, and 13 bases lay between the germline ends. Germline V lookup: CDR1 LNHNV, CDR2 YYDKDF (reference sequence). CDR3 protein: CATSPKGFHEQYF. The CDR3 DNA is TGTGCCACCAGCCCCAAGGGTTTCCACGAGCAGTACTTC.

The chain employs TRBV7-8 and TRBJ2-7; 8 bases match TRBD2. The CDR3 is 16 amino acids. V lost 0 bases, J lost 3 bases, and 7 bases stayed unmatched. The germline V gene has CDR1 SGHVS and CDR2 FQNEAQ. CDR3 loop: CASSLARLAGYYEQYF. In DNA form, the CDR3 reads TGTGCCAGCAGCTTAGCGCGGCTAGCGGGCTACTACGAGCAGTACTTC.

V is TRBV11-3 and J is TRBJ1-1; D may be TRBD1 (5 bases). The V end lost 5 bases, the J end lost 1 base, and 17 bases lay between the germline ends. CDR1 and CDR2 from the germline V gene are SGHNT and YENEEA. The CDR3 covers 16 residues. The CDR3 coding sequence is TGTGCCAGCAGCCGAGGAGGGGCAGGGAAGAACACTGAAGCTTTCTTT. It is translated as CASSRGGAGKNTEAFF.

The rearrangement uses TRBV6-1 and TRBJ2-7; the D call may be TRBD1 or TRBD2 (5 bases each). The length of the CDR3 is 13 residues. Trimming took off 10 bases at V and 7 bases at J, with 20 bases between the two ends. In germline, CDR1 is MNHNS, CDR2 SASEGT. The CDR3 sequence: CATTRQPVGEQYF. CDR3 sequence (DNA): TGTGCCACCACTAGACAGCCTGTGGGGGAGCAGTACTTC.

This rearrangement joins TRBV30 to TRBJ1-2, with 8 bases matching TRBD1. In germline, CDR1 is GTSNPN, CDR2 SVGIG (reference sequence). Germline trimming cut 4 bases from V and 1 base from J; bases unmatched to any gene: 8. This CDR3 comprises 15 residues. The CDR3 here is CAWTAGGVLNYGYTF. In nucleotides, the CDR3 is TGTGCCTGGACGGCAGGGGGCGTACTTAACTATGGCTACACCTTC.

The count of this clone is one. CDR3 residues: CASSTRTGTNTGELFF. The DNA for the CDR3 is TGTGCCAGCAGCACCCGGACAGGGACGAACACCGGGGAGCTGTTTTTT. The V gene is TRBV11-2, the J gene TRBJ2-2, with 8 bases aligning to TRBD1. CDR1 is SGHAT and CDR2 is FQNNGV in the germline V gene. The CDR3 has 16 amino acids. V lost 5 bases and J lost 0; bases outside the gene matches: 5.

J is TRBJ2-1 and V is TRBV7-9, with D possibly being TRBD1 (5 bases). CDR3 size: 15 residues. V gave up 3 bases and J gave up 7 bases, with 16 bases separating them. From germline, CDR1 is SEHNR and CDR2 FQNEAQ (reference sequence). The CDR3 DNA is TGTGCCAGCAGCTTGTCCAGGGCCAAGGTGAATGAGCAGTTCTTC. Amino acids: CASSLSRAKVNEQFF.

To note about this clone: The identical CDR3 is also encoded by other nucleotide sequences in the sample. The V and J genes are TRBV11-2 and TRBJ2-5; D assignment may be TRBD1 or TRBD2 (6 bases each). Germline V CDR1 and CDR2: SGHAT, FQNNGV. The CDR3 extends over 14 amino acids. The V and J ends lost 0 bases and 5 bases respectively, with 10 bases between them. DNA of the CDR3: TGTGCCAGCAGCTTAGAGACAGGAGGGGAGACCCAGTACTTC. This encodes CASSLETGGETQYF.